These T cell receptor beta chains were read from a single sample in a study of PD-1 blockade in classical Hodgkin lymphoma. Assay used: immunoSEQ multiplex PCR; TCRdb lists only in-frame clones, some missing. The data show 20,000 to 25,000 clones, 68% seen once. The source was peripheral blood mononuclear cells (PBMCs), collected at baseline. These TCRs come from a human donor with classical Hodgkin lymphoma. CDR3s include the opening cysteine and the closing phenylalanine or tryptophan. D genes are given only for firm matches. Clone size, where shown, is once, few, many, or a class for clones that have expanded.

>NA|TRBJ2-7|NA|14|TRBV21-1
TGTGCCAGCAGCAAAGGAGGAGACAACTACGAGCAGTACTTC
CASSKGGDNYEQYF
>TRBD1|TRBJ1-4|NA|15|TRBV7-8
TGTGCCAGCAGTTCCCGGCAGGGGGCTAATGAAAAACTGTTTTTT
CASSSRQGANEKLFF
>NA|TRBJ2-3|NA|15|TRBV4-2
TGTGCCAGCAGCCAGGGGGAGGAGGGCACAGATACGCAGTATTTT
CASSQGEEGTDTQYF
>TRBD1|TRBJ1-1|few|17|TRBV29-1
TGCAGCGTTGACAGTGGACAGGCCCTAATAATGAACACTGAAGCTTTCTTT
CSVDSGQALIMNTEAFF
>NA|TRBJ1-5|NA|13|TRBV30
TGTGCCTGGAGTAGAGGGGAAAATCAGCCCCAGCATTTT
CAWSRGENQPQHF
>TRBD1|TRBJ2-1|NA|17|TRBV25-1
TGTGCCAGCAGTGAATTCGACAGGGCGCTAACAGACAATGAGCAGTTCTTC
CASSEFDRALTDNEQFF
>TRBD2|TRBJ2-1|NA|14|TRBV5-1
TGCGCCAGCAGCTTGGGGGAGGGTGTGGATGAGCAGTTCTTC
CASSLGEGVDEQFF
>TRBD1|TRBJ2-5|medium-sized|16|TRBV2
TGTGCCAGCAGTGAGGGGCAGGACAGGGCCCAAGAGACCCAGTACTTC
CASSEGQDRAQETQYF
>NA|TRBJ2-6|NA|14|TRBV6-5
TGTGCCAGCAGTCTCGACTCTGGGGCCAACGTCCTGACTTTC
CASSLDSGANVLTF
>NA|TRBJ1-5|NA|12|TRBV28
TGTGCCAGCTGCTGGGGCAATCAGCCCCAGCATTTT
CASCWGNQPQHF
>TRBD1|TRBJ2-3|NA|15|TRBV2
TGTGCCAGCAGTGGGGGACAGGGTTTCACAGATACGCAGTATTTT
CASSGGQGFTDTQYF
>TRBD1|TRBJ2-6|NA|13|TRBV30
TGTGCCTGGACAGGGGGTGGGGCCAACGTCCTGACTTTC
CAWTGGGANVLTF
>TRBD2|TRBJ2-1|NA|15|TRBV6-5
TGTGCCAGCAGTTACTCCTGGAAGCGGGACGGTGAGCAGTTCTTC
CASSYSWKRDGEQFF
>NA|TRBJ2-7|NA|14|TRBV6-5
TGTGCCAGCAGTTACTCGGGGGGCGGCTACGAGCAGTACTTC
CASSYSGGGYEQYF
>NA|TRBJ1-2|NA|14|TRBV11-2
TGTGCCAGCAGCTTACTTGGAGCCCGCTATGGCTACACCTTC
CASSLLGARYGYTF
>NA|TRBJ1-6|NA|16|TRBV7-2
TGTGCCAGCAGCTTAGTTGGCACAACCTATAATTCACCCCTCCACTTT
CASSLVGTTYNSPLHF
>TRBD1|TRBJ1-4|NA|14|TRBV4-3
TGCGCCAGCAGTCCCAGACAGGGGGCTAGGAAACTGTTTTTT
CASSPRQGARKLFF
>NA|TRBJ1-1|medium-sized|15|TRBV2
TGTGCCAGCATCCTTCGCACCACGGGCAACACTGAAGCTTTCTTT
CASILRTTGNTEAFF
>NA|TRBJ2-7|once|16|TRBV9
TGTGCCAGCAGCGTAGACCCCAGGACACAATCCTACGAGCAGTACTTC
CASSVDPRTQSYEQYF
>TRBD2|TRBJ2-1|NA|17|TRBV7-2
TGTGCCAGCAGCCACCGACTAGCGGGAGTCCGTTCGAATGAGCAGTTCTTC
CASSHRLAGVRSNEQFF
>TRBD2|TRBJ2-5|NA|13|TRBV5-1
TGCGCCAGCAGCTTGGCTAGCGGCGAGACCCAGTACTTC
CASSLASGETQYF
>TRBD2|TRBJ2-1|NA|17|TRBV11-3
TGTGCCAGCAGCCGCACACGGGGGACTAGCGCGCACAATGAGCAGTTCTTC
CASSRTRGTSAHNEQFF
>NA|TRBJ2-3|NA|15|TRBV7-2
TGTGCCAGCAGCTTGGGGGGACGCACCGGAGATACGCAGTATTTT
CASSLGGRTGDTQYF
>NA|TRBJ1-5|NA|14|TRBV4-3
TGCGCCAGCAGCCAAGAGTGGGGCAATCAGCCCCAGCATTTT
CASSQEWGNQPQHF
>NA|TRBJ1-1|NA|17|TRBV6-4
TGTGCCAGCAGTGATATCCCCCCGGTCTGTCGGGGCACTGAAGCTTTCTTT
CASSDIPPVCRGTEAFF
>NA|TRBJ2-1|NA|12|TRBV28
TGTGCCAGCAGTTTAATTGAGAATGAGCAGTTCTTC
CASSLIENEQFF
>TRBD1|TRBJ2-7|few|15|TRBV7-2
TGTGCCAGCAGCACAGACAGGGGGCGTTCGTTCGAGCAGTACTTC
CASSTDRGRSFEQYF
>TRBD1|TRBJ1-4|NA|15|TRBV28
TGTGCCAGCAGTTTTTTGGGACAGGGCAATGAAAAACTGTTTTTT
CASSFLGQGNEKLFF
>NA|TRBJ1-1|NA|15|TRBV30
TGTGCCTGGAGAATGGGTGGTGGGATGAACACTGAAGCTTTCTTT
CAWRMGGGMNTEAFF
>TRBD1|TRBJ1-5|NA|16|TRBV28
TGTGCCAGCAGTGGGCCGGGACAGATAAGCAATCAGCCCCAGCATTTT
CASSGPGQISNQPQHF
>NA|TRBJ2-4|NA|13|TRBV29-1
TGCAGCGTTTCAGGGTCAAGGGAAAACATTCAGTACTTC
CSVSGSRENIQYF
>NA|TRBJ2-6|few|15|TRBV27
TGTGCCAGCAGGCGGGGTTTCTCTGGGGCCAACGTCCTGACTTTC
CASRRGFSGANVLTF
>NA|TRBJ2-1|NA|14|TRBV5-1
TGCGCCAGCAGCTCCGGACAAGCATACAATGAGCAGTTCTTC
CASSSGQAYNEQFF
>NA|TRBJ1-1|NA|13|TRBV6-5
TGTGCCAGCCCTGAAGGGGAGGGGACTGAAGCTTTCTTT
CASPEGEGTEAFF
>NA|TRBJ1-2|NA|11|TRBV28
TGTGCCAGCAGTCCGCAGTTTGGCTACACCTTC
CASSPQFGYTF
>TRBD1|TRBJ2-1|NA|15|TRBV4-1
TGCGCCAGCAGCCAAGAAGCGACAGGGTGGCCTGAGCAGTTCTTC
CASSQEATGWPEQFF
>NA|TRBJ1-3|NA|15|TRBV6-5
TGTGCCAGCAGTCCGACAGGTTCTCCTGGAAACACCATATATTTT
CASSPTGSPGNTIYF
>NA|TRBJ1-2|NA|13|TRBV5-4
TGTGCCAGTCGGACGGGGGGCGACTATGGCTACACCTTC
CASRTGGDYGYTF
>NA|TRBJ1-5|NA|13|TRBV30
TGTGCCTGGAGTGTGGGGGGGAATCAGCCCCAGCATTTT
CAWSVGGNQPQHF
>TRBD1|TRBJ1-2|few|14|TRBV6-5
TGTGCCAGCAGTCGACAGGGGGCTGACTATGGCTACACCTTC
CASSRQGADYGYTF
>TRBD1|TRBJ1-2|NA|14|TRBV2
TGTGCCAGCAGTTGGGACAGGCAAGGGTATGGCTACACCTTC
CASSWDRQGYGYTF
>TRBD2|TRBJ2-3|NA|22|TRBV7-6
TGTGCCAGCAGCTTAAAGCCGGGACTAGCGGGTTCTCCCCAGCCTAGCACAGATACGCAGTATTTT
CASSLKPGLAGSPQPSTDTQYF
>NA|TRBJ2-7|few|13|TRBV28
TGTGCCAGCAGTTTAGCTCCTTCCTACGAGCAGTACTTC
CASSLAPSYEQYF
>NA|TRBJ1-5|NA|15|TRBV2
TGTGCCAGCAGTGACGGGGCGTTTAGCAATCAGCCCCAGCATTTT
CASSDGAFSNQPQHF
>NA|TRBJ2-1|NA|13|TRBV19
TGTGCCAGTAGTATTGGAGGCTACAATGAGCAGTTCTTC
CASSIGGYNEQFF
>TRBD2|TRBJ2-5|NA|15|TRBV4-3
TGCGCCAGCAGCCAACTAGCGGGGGGGCCGGAGACCCAGTACTTC
CASSQLAGGPETQYF
>TRBD1|TRBJ2-7|NA|16|TRBV5-1
TGCGCCAGCAGCTTGGCCTCAGGGGGTACCTCCTACGAGCAGTACTTC
CASSLASGGTSYEQYF
>NA|TRBJ2-1|NA|15|TRBV7-8
TGTGCCAGCAGCTCCGAAGGTACACGCTACAATGAGCAGTTCTTC
CASSSEGTRYNEQFF
>NA|TRBJ1-1|NA|13|TRBV5-6
TGTGCCAGCAGCTTGAGTTCGAACACTGAAGCTTTCTTT
CASSLSSNTEAFF
>NA|TRBJ1-4|NA|12|TRBV6-6
TGTGCCAGCAGGGGATTTGGGGAAAAACTGTTTTTT
CASRGFGEKLFF
>NA|TRBJ2-3|NA|14|TRBV19
TGTGCCAGTAGTATCGGCAAAAGCACAGATACGCAGTATTTT
CASSIGKSTDTQYF
>NA|TRBJ2-7|NA|12|TRBV6-6
TGTGCCACACGGGAAATCGGCTACGAGCAGTACTTC
CATREIGYEQYF